This T cell receptor beta chain was identified in a study of blood T cell repertoires in COVID-19 (dated by TCRdb to the early 2020s). With respect to the entire study: Collaborator samples came from the United States, Italy and Spain and covered acute and convalescent phases of COVID-19. The prospective study material was composed of cDNA or gDNA derived from T cells, B-cell-depleted T cells, or PBMCs. Deeply sampled blood TCRbeta repertoires from subjects exposed to, actively infected with, or recovered from COVID-19 were included in the dataset. The repertoires were released in a freely available public database meant as a resource for research on the immune response to SARS-CoV-2. The samples were drawn from two sources: the first 160 participants of the ongoing ImmuneRACE study, and 1,254 subjects contributed by 6 global collaborators. Sample metadata almost always included a de-identified subject ID, COVID-19 status, age in years and sex. HLA class I and class II types, where available, came from metadata supplied by the sample provider rather than from assay-based typing.

The germline V gene specifies SNHLY as CDR1 and FYNNEI as CDR2. Deletion took 7 bases off V and 8 bases off J, with a span of 17 bases between the germline ends. Counted from cysteine to phenylalanine, this CDR3 has 13 amino acids. Kept here is only the CDR3 DNA, which spans 39 bases and is read in frame from base 1. This clone was seen only a few times. Its antigen remains undetermined. The record has no base qualities; no much larger clone is one base away. The collaborating institutions used their own protocols to collect whole blood in K2EDTA tubes. For TCRbeta analysis, collaborators shipped samples as frozen whole blood, isolated PBMCs, or DNA extracted from either of those sample types. TCRbeta CDR3 regions were amplified from genomic DNA by means of the immunoSEQ Assay, a bias-controlled multiplex PCR. The original pipeline was this. Nucleated cell counts per sample were estimated from amplification of reference gene primers within the assay. Sequence reads were collapsed and filtered to measure the absolute abundance of every unique TCRbeta CDR3 rearrangement. For each sample, productive Simpson clonality was calculated as the square root of Simpson's diversity index over productive rearrangements. Sourced from immuneACCESS, this table was stored by TCRdb with only in-frame sequences that have V and J called. A share of the clones is absent; for the studies checked, an unresolved V gene accounts for under half, and the remainder has no known explanation. That table supplies the V and J calls and clone size; D and trimming were determined from the DNA. The table for this sample lists 70,000 to 85,000 clones; around 83% of them were counted only once. The ten most abundant clones make up roughly 9% of the sample.

The investigation overall reported the following: The amount of clinical and demographic metadata varied by source and participant and was provided uncurated.

The receptor's source is a human donor in a cohort sampled during active COVID-19. The rearranged chain carries TRBV2 and TRBJ1-2, with no D gene named confidently. The sequenced sample consisted of peripheral blood. At the DNA level, the sequence is TGTGCCAGCACAGAGAGTTCGGGAGGGGGCTACACCTTC. It is translated as CASTESSGGGYTF.